The following is a TCR beta chain sequence with its context. Antigen: not known. The sample originates from a study of long-term antiretroviral therapy in people with HIV. Sequencing relied on immunoSEQ assay v3.0, run at survey level. The sequencing target was 40,000-50,000 T-cell genomes per sample. Clones were sequenced by immunoSEQ multiplex PCR, and TCRdb holds only the in-frame ones, with some missing. The table lists tens of thousands of clones, more than 90% of them singletons. Trimming took 1 base from V and 4 from J; bases not matched to a gene: 10. The CDR3 loop spans 16 amino acids. Germline loops: CDR1 SGHTA, CDR2 FQGNSA. Points from the study as a whole: The study lacked data on ART adherence, viral resistance or therapy changes. Comparison with controls showed narrower CDR3 length ranges in HIV repertoires.

Sample: unsorted PBMCs, taken 3.7 years after starting antiretroviral therapy. The TCR sequence derives from a woman aged 45-59 years with HIV. The genes are TRBV7-2 and TRBJ2-7; 7 bases are shared with TRBD1. This CDR3 is CASSLGFGTDFYEQYF. CDR3 DNA: TGTGCCAGCAGCTTAGGATTCGGGACAGACTTTTACGAGCAGTACTTC.